The next 5 T cell receptor beta chains were all read from a single sample in a study of T cells after yellow fever vaccination. Via MiXCR, TCRdb re-called the 5' RACE reads, giving one row per CDR3 protein. This sample yields approximately 340,000 distinct CDR3 sequences, of which roughly 8.7% are seen a single time; approximately 18% belongs to the top ten. This specimen consisted of PBMCs, obtained on the day of the first yellow fever vaccination. Receptor source: a man younger than 30 who received the YFV17D yellow fever vaccine.

The chain couples TRBV11-2 to TRBJ2-3; no clear D. Germline CDR1 SGHAT, CDR2 FQNNGV. The CDR3 spans 14 residues. Trimming stripped 2 bases from V and 2 bases from J, with 8 bases between. CDR3 sequence: CASSLRTNTDTQYF. CDR3 nucleotide sequence: TGTGCCAGCAGCTTAAGAACTAACACAGATACGCAGTATTTT.

The chain carries TRBV7-2 and TRBJ1-1; tentatively, D is TRBD1 (5 bases). Per germline, CDR1 SGHTA and CDR2 FQGNSA. CDR3 length equals 15 residues. V lost 0 bases and J 10 bases, leaving 18 bases between the germline ends. In nucleotides, the CDR3 is TGTGCCAGCAGCTTAGCCACAGCAGGGATCTTTGTAGCTTTCTTT. Amino acid sequence: CASSLATAGIFVAFF.

The V and J genes are TRBV6-2 or TRBV6-3 and TRBJ2-7, with unresolved D. The germline gives CDR1 MNHEY, CDR2 SVGEGT. The V end lost 3 bases, the J end lost 6 bases, and 9 bases lay between the germline ends. This CDR3 comprises 12 residues. CDR3 bases: TGTGCCAGCAGTTATGAATGGTCCGAGCAGTACTTC. The encoded protein is CASSYEWSEQYF.

The rearrangement links TRBV4-2 to TRBJ1-2; TRBD1 matches at 7 bases. This CDR3 region has 16 residues. Germline V gene lookup returns CDR1 LGHNA and CDR2 YNFKEQ. The J segment lost 6 bases and the V segment lost 0 bases, leaving 10 bases of the junction unmatched. The CDR3 sequence: CASSQDRQGVLHGYTF. CDR3 DNA: TGTGCCAGCAGCCAAGACAGACAGGGAGTGCTTCATGGCTACACCTTC.

The table lists this clonotype with many counts. The rearrangement links TRBV11-2 to TRBJ2-7; D is uncertain. With 2 bases removed from V and 0 bases from J, the gap between germline ends came to 5 bases. This CDR3 is 13 amino acids long. CDR1 SGHAT and CDR2 FQNNGV come from the germline V gene. CDR3 DNA: TGTGCCAGCAGCTTATCGGCCTCCTACGAGCAGTACGTC. It yields the protein CASSLSASYEQYV.